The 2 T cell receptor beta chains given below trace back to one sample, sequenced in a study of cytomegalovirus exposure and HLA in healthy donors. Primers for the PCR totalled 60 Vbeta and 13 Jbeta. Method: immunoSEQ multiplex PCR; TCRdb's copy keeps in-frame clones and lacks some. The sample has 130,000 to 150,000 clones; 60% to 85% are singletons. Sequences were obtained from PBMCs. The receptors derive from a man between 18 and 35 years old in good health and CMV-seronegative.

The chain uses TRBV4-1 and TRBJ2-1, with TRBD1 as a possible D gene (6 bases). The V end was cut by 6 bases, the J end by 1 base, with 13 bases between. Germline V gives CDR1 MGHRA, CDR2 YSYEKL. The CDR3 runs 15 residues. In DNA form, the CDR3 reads TGCGCCAGCAGGGACAGATTGGATTCCTACAATGAGCAGTTCTTC. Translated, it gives CASRDRLDSYNEQFF.

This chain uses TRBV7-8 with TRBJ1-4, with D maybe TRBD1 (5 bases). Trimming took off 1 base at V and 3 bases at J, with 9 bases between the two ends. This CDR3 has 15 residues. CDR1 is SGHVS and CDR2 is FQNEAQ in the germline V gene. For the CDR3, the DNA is TGTGCCAGCAGCTTAGATGGGGCGGCTAATGAAAAACTGTTTTTT. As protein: CASSLDGAANEKLFF.